This T cell receptor (beta chain) is from a study of CD8 T cells in Susac syndrome. V was clipped by 7 bases and J by 8 bases, with 18 bases between them. CDR1 MDHEN and CDR2 SYDVKM come from the germline V gene. The CDR3 runs to 14 residues. An input of roughly 0.5 to 1 ug of RNA was subjected to reverse transcription using random hexamers. In TCRdb, the immunoSEQ multiplex PCR reads were re-called with MiXCR into one record per CDR3 protein. The sample holds roughly 130,000 distinct CDR3 sequences; about 94% are singletons and the top ten take 0.095% to 0.15%. The TCR comes from a human donor with multiple sclerosis. The rearrangement links TRBV28 to TRBJ1-5; possibly TRBD1 for D (5 bases). Input material: CD4+ T cells from PBMCs. The CDR3 coding sequence is TGTGCCAGCACTCCCCAAGTACGGGGGGAGCCCCAGCATTTT. Translated: CASTPQVRGEPQHF.